The next 21 T cell receptor beta chains were all read from a single sample in a study of CD4 T cells in relation to SARS-CoV-2 and coronaviruses. CD4+ T cells from unexposed donors were obtained before the COVID-19 pandemic (2011-2018). Here immunoSEQ multiplex PCR was the method, and the copy in TCRdb shows in-frame clones only, minus some. This sample carries about 59,000 clones, 86% of them seen once, and the ten largest clones take approximately 1.5%. The sequenced sample was memory CD4+ T cells from PBMCs. Receptors were obtained from a human donor in good health.

V and J are TRBV7-2 and TRBJ2-7, with 9 bases fitting TRBD2. J lost 5 bases, V lost 0 bases, and 5 bases had no gene match. Germline CDR1 and CDR2: SGHTA and FQGNSA. The CDR3 has 15 residues. The DNA of the CDR3 is TGTGCCAGCAGCTTAGCGGGACTAGCCGTCGACGAGCAGTACTTC. Translated: CASSLAGLAVDEQYF. The entire variable domain, with the rest obtained from reference TRBV7-2 and TRBJ2-7, is as follows: GAGVSQSPSNKVTEKGKDVELRCDPISGHTALYWYRQSLGQGLEFLIYFQGNSAPDKSGLPSDRFSAERTGGSVSTLTIQRTQQEDSAVYLCASSLAGLAVDEQYFGPGTRLTVT.

The genes are TRBV5-5 and TRBJ2-7, with D possibly TRBD1 on 5 matching bases. V was clipped by 1 base and J by 2 bases, with 10 bases between them. This CDR3 is 14 amino acids long. CDR1 is SGHKS and CDR2 is YYEKEE in the germline V gene (reference sequence). The CDR3 region is CASSLQGWTYEQYF. Here the CDR3 DNA reads TGTGCCAGCAGCTTGCAGGGTTGGACCTACGAGCAGTACTTC. The entire variable domain, with the rest obtained from reference TRBV5-5 and TRBJ2-7, is as follows: DAGVTQSPTHLIKTRGQQVTLRCSPISGHKSVSWYQQVLGQGPQFIFQYYEKEERGRGNFPDRFSARQFPNYSSELNVNALLLGDSALYLCASSLQGWTYEQYFGPGTRLTVT.

The chain couples TRBV2 to TRBJ1-4, with 9 bases that match TRBD1. In germline, CDR1 is SNHLY, CDR2 FYNNEI. The CDR3 sequence is 14 residues long. Trimming at V came to 7 bases and at J to 8 bases, leaving 8 bases not matched to a gene. CDR3 loop: CASTRDRVGEKLFF. The CDR3 bases are TGTGCCAGCACTAGGGACAGGGTAGGCGAAAAACTGTTTTTT.

The chain joins TRBV11-2 to TRBJ2-2; a weak D match, TRBD2 (7 bases). V lost 4 bases and J 6 bases, leaving 21 bases between the germline ends. The CDR3 extends over 17 amino acids. CDR1 and CDR2 from the germline V gene are SGHAT and FQNNGV. This chain's CDR3 is CASSSIKGGGVAGELFF. The DNA of the CDR3 is TGTGCCAGCAGCTCGATCAAAGGAGGGGGGGTCGCCGGGGAGCTGTTTTTT.

The chain is built from TRBV18 and TRBJ1-3; D gene uncertain. CDR1 is KGHSH, CDR2 LQKENI, per germline. Trimming cost V 0 bases and J 2 bases, with 8 bases left between them. This CDR3 has 15 amino acids. DNA of the CDR3: TGTGCCAGCTCACCACCGAGCGATACTGGAAACACCATATATTTT. Protein: CASSPPSDTGNTIYF.

The chain links TRBV28 to TRBJ1-4, with D possibly TRBD1 on 6 matching bases. Trimming removed 5 bases from V and 4 bases from J, with 17 bases in between. This CDR3 has 16 residues. Germline CDR1 MDHEN, CDR2 SYDVKM. The CDR3 loop is CASSRTAEVYNEKLFF. The CDR3 DNA follows: TGTGCCAGCAGTCGGACAGCCGAAGTATATAATGAAAAACTGTTTTTT.

The chain uses TRBV27 and TRBJ1-1, with D possibly matching TRBD1 (6 bases). V was shortened by 6 bases and J by 6 bases, with 20 bases between the two germline ends. CDR3 size: 15 residues. In germline, CDR1 is MNHEY, CDR2 SMNVEV (reference sequence). The CDR3 here is CASSLSGRQGPEAFF. Here the CDR3 DNA reads TGTGCCAGCAGCCTCTCGGGCCGCCAGGGGCCTGAAGCTTTCTTT.

The gene calls are TRBV5-1 and TRBJ2-7; D assignment may be TRBD1 or TRBD2 (5 bases each). Germline-derived CDR1 and CDR2 are SGHRS and YFSETQ. The CDR3 covers 17 residues. V was shortened by 3 bases and J by 4 bases, with 23 bases between the two germline ends. The CDR3 here is CASSSPSTDPGRYEQYF. The CDR3, as DNA: TGCGCCAGCAGCTCGCCTTCTACGGACCCGGGGCGATACGAGCAGTACTTC.

This clone was seen a single time. The gene calls are TRBV4-2 and TRBJ1-3; TRBD1 agrees at 9 bases. Germline V gives CDR1 LGHNA, CDR2 YNFKEQ. V gave up 2 bases and J gave up 2 bases; unmatched junction bases: 10. The CDR3 has 18 amino acids. This chain's CDR3 is CASSQTGTRTGAGNTIYF. CDR3 bases: TGTGCCAGCAGCCAAACGGGGACAAGGACAGGGGCTGGAAACACCATATATTTT.

V usage is TRBV19 and J usage is TRBJ2-3, with D possibly being TRBD2 (6 bases). The germline CDR1 and CDR2 sequences are LNHDA and SQIVND (reference sequence). CDR3 length: 15 residues. The V and J ends lost 8 bases and 2 bases respectively, with 17 bases between them. This CDR3 reads CASGTTSPFTDTQYF. CDR3 sequence (DNA): TGTGCCAGTGGAACGACTAGTCCTTTCACAGATACGCAGTATTTT.

The sample holds a few counts of this clone. The genes are TRBV27 and TRBJ2-6, with D possibly being TRBD1 or TRBD2 (6 bases each). V lost 6 bases and J 0 bases, leaving 18 bases between the germline ends. Germline V CDR1 and CDR2: MNHEY, SMNVEV (reference sequence). The CDR3 has 18 amino acids. Here the CDR3 DNA reads TGTGCCAGCAGAAAGGGGCGGGACACCTACTCTGGGGCCAACGTCCTGACTTTC. Amino acids: CASRKGRDTYSGANVLTF.

This chain joins TRBV7-2 and TRBJ2-5, with TRBD2 as a possible D gene (5 bases). The CDR3 length is 13 residues. Germline CDR1 SGHTA, CDR2 FQGNSA. The V gene lost 8 bases and the J gene lost 4 bases, with 14 bases spanning the gap. CDR3 DNA sequence: TGTGCCAGCTCGGACTCGATACTAGAGACCCAGTACTTC. Amino acids: CASSDSILETQYF.

The rearrangement links TRBV6-5 to TRBJ1-5; 7 bases are shared with TRBD1. Germline values: CDR1 MNHEY, CDR2 SVGAGI. V gave up 5 bases and J gave up 2 bases; unmatched junction bases: 6. The CDR3 covers 15 residues. In DNA form, the CDR3 reads TGTGCCAGCAGTCCCCAGGGGGGGGGCAATCAGCCCCAGCATTTT. The encoded protein is CASSPQGGGNQPQHF.

V gene TRBV11-2 combines with J gene TRBJ2-3; 7 nucleotides line up with TRBD2. CDR3 length equals 16 residues. V dropped 2 bases and J dropped 0; count of bases not matched to a gene: 5. Germline V lookup: CDR1 SGHAT, CDR2 FQNNGV. Written as DNA, the CDR3 is TGTGCCAGCAGCTTACAGCGGGGACTAAGCACAGATACGCAGTATTTT. The encoded protein is CASSLQRGLSTDTQYF.

This chain connects TRBV6-5 to TRBJ2-3; a weak D match, TRBD2 (6 bases). The CDR3 is made up of 15 amino acids. Germline lookup yields CDR1 MNHEY and CDR2 SVGAGI. V lost 7 bases and J 2 bases, leaving 16 bases between the germline ends. The CDR3 DNA follows: TGTGCCAGCACCTTAAGGGGAGGCGACACAGATACGCAGTATTTT. This translates into CASTLRGGDTDTQYF.

This chain joins TRBV7-8 and TRBJ2-1, with TRBD2 matching 11 bases. Per germline, CDR1 SGHVS and CDR2 FQNEAQ. Trimming cost V 5 bases and J 8 bases; bases outside gene matches: 5. This CDR3 is built from 14 residues. The CDR3: CASSEMGLADEQFF. The CDR3 region has the DNA TGTGCCAGCAGCGAAATGGGACTAGCGGATGAGCAGTTCTTC.

The rearrangement links TRBV24-1 to TRBJ2-3; perhaps TRBD2 as D (6 bases). The CDR3 extends over 16 amino acids. Germline assignment: CDR1 KGHDR and CDR2 SFDVKD. The V gene lost 0 bases and the J gene lost 3 bases, with 12 bases spanning the gap. The CDR3 sequence is CATSDLPGVGTDTQYF. CDR3 nucleotide sequence: TGTGCCACCAGTGATTTGCCGGGGGTTGGGACAGATACGCAGTATTTT.

The V gene is TRBV4-1, the J gene TRBJ2-7; possibly TRBD1 for D (5 bases). The CDR3 is 16 amino acids. Germline V CDR1 and CDR2: MGHRA, YSYEKL. V gave up 0 bases and J gave up 2 bases, with 14 bases separating them. Written as DNA, the CDR3 is TGCGCCAGCAGCCAAGATAGGGAAACAGGAGCCTACGAGCAGTACTTC. It translates to CASSQDRETGAYEQYF.

The rearrangement uses TRBV3-1 (or the pseudogene TRBV3-2) and TRBJ1-4; maybe TRBD1 (5 bases). Germline values: CDR1 LGHDT, CDR2 YNNKEL (reference sequence). CDR3 length: 15 residues. The V end was cut by 3 bases, the J end by 7 bases, with 15 bases between. CDR3 in DNA: TGTGCCAGCAGCCACCACACGGGGCCTGCTGAAAAACTGTTTTTT. Encoded protein: CASSHHTGPAEKLFF.

This clone occurred once. The chain's CDR3 is CASSHLHGRVIKYNEQFF. CDR3 sequence (DNA): TGCGCCAGCAGCCACCTCCACGGCAGGGTGATAAAGTACAATGAGCAGTTCTTC. This rearrangement joins TRBV10-1 to TRBJ2-1; tentatively, D is TRBD1 (5 bases). Trimming left V 6 bases short and J 4 bases short, with 25 bases between. This CDR3 contains 18 residues. Germline CDR1 reads WNHNN; CDR2 reads SYGVQD (reference sequence).

The J gene is TRBJ1-5, the V gene TRBV30; D is possibly TRBD1 (5 bases). V was clipped by 5 bases and J by 6 bases, with 23 bases between them. Germline assignment: CDR1 GTSNPN and CDR2 SVGIG (reference sequence). This CDR3 has 16 amino acids. The CDR3 here is CAWGHRLLTGPQPQHF. The CDR3 DNA is TGTGCCTGGGGACACCGGTTGCTAACGGGCCCTCAGCCCCAGCATTTT.